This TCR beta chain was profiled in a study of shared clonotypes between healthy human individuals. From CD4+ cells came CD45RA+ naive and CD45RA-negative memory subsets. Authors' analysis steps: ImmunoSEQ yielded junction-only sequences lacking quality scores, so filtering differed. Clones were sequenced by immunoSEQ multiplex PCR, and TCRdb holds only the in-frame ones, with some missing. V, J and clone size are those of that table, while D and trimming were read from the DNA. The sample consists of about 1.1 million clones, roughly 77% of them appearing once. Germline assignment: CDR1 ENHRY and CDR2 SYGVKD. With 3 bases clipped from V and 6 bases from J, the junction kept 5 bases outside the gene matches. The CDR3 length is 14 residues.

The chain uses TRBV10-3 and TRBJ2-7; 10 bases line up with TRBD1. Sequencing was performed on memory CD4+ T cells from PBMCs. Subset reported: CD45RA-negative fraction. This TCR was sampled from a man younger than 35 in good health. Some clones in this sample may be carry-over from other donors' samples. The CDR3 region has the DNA TGTGCCATCAGTGAAGGAGACAGGGGGCTCGAGCAGTACTTC. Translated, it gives CAISEGDRGLEQYF.